This T cell receptor beta chain was identified in a study of control samples from healthy donors and cancer patients. Germline V CDR1 and CDR2: LNHNV, YYDKDF (reference sequence). This CDR3 is built from 13 residues. Trimming took off 0 bases at V and 10 bases at J, with 7 bases between the two ends. Repertoires were generated with immunoSEQ multiplex PCR, while TCRdb's copy carries only in-frame clones and drops some. The table records around 58,000 clones, approximately 95% of them present only once. Material for sequencing was blood. The chain carries TRBV15 and TRBJ1-6; D not resolved. This receptor was obtained from a woman in her late teens or twenties in good health. CDR3 sequence: CATSRDTVSPLHF. CDR3 nucleotides: TGTGCCACCAGCAGAGATACAGTCTCACCCCTCCACTTT.